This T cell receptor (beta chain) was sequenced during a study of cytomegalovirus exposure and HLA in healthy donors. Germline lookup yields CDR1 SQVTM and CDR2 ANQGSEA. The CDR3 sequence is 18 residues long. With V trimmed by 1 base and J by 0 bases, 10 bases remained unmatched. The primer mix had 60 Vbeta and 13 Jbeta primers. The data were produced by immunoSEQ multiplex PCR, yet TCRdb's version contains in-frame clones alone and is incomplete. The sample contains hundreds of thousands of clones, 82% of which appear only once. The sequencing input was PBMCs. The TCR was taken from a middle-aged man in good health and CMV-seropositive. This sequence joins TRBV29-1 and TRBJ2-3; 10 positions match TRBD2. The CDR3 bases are TGCAGCGTTGAAGTGCTTAGCGGGAGGCCGAGGAGCACAGATACGCAGTATTTT. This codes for CSVEVLSGRPRSTDTQYF.